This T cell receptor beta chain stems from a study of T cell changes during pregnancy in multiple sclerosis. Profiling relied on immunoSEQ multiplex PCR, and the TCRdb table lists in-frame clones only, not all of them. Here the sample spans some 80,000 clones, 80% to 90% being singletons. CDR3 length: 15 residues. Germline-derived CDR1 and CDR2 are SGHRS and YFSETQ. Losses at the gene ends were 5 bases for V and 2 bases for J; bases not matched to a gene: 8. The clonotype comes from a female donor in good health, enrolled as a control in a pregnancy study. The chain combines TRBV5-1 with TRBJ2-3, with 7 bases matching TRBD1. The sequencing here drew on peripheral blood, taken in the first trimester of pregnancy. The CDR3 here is CASRTGTVITDTQYF. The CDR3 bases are TGCGCCAGCAGAACCGGGACAGTGATCACAGATACGCAGTATTTT. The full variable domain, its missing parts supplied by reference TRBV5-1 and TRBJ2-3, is KAGVTQTPRYLIKTRGQQVTLSCSPISGHRSVSWYQQTPGQGLQFLFEYFSETQRNKGNFPGRFSGRQFSNSRSEMNVSTLELGDSALYLCASRTGTVITDTQYFGPGTRLTVL.